Each of the 7 T cell receptor beta chains below was sequenced from the same sample in a study of blood T cell repertoires in COVID-19. The protocol was immunoSEQ multiplex PCR, while the TCRdb copy is restricted to in-frame clones and leaves out a portion. The table lists about 170,000 clones, about nine tenths of them singletons. The sequenced sample consisted of peripheral blood. Receptor source: a woman aged 60-70 years with COVID-19, enrolled during active disease.

The chain recombines TRBV7-9 with TRBJ1-2; no firm D call. Germline assignment: CDR1 SEHNR and CDR2 FQNEAQ (reference sequence). CDR3 length: 15 residues. Trimming cost V 7 bases and J 3 bases, with 18 bases left between them. In DNA form, the CDR3 reads TGTGCCAGCACCTCTCCGGGATCAGCGCACTATGGCTACACCTTC. Translating it yields CASTSPGSAHYGYTF.

The rearrangement joins TRBV5-4 to TRBJ2-2; a possible D gene is TRBD1 (6 bases). The V gene's germline CDR1 is SGHNT and CDR2 YYREEE (reference sequence). The ends were cut back, 1 base at V and 5 bases at J, with 21 bases in the middle. The CDR3 sequence is 18 residues long. CDR3: CASSLNLVHRAVTGELFF. The CDR3 region has the DNA TGTGCCAGCAGCTTGAATCTCGTACACAGGGCCGTGACCGGGGAGCTGTTTTTT.

The chain recombines TRBV13 with TRBJ2-5, with 9 positions matching TRBD2. Per the germline V gene, CDR1 is PRHDT and CDR2 is FYEKMQ (reference sequence). The length of the CDR3 is 15 residues. J lost 2 bases, V lost 3 bases, and 4 bases had no gene match. CDR3 bases: TGTGCCAGCAGCTTCGGGGCGGGAGGGCAAGAGACCCAGTACTTC. Its protein product is CASSFGAGGQETQYF.

V usage is TRBV25-1 and J usage is TRBJ1-1; 7 nucleotides line up with TRBD1. There are 14 residues in the CDR3. V shed 4 bases, J shed 2 bases, and the junction held 4 bases outside the gene matches. The germline CDR1 and CDR2 sequences are MGHDK and SYGVNS. The CDR3 bases are TGTGCCAGCAGTGGGACAGGACGAAACACTGAAGCTTTCTTT. As protein: CASSGTGRNTEAFF.

J is TRBJ1-1 and V is TRBV4-1, with 8 bases aligning to TRBD1. The CDR3 has 16 amino acids. The trim removed 3 bases at V and 1 base at J, leaving 7 bases unmatched. In germline, CDR1 is MGHRA, CDR2 YSYEKL. The CDR3 DNA reads TGCGCCAGCAGCCATCTCAGGGGGCAGGCGAACACTGAAGCTTTCTTT. Translating gives CASSHLRGQANTEAFF.

The J gene is TRBJ1-3, the V gene TRBV5-5; possible D gene TRBD1, 6 bases. The V gene lost 4 bases and the J gene lost 0 bases, with 11 bases spanning the gap. The germline V gene encodes CDR1 SGHKS and CDR2 YYEKEE (reference sequence). The CDR3 consists of 15 residues. CDR3 residues: CASSRTGSSGNTIYF. In DNA, the CDR3 is TGTGCCAGCAGCCGAACAGGGAGCTCTGGAAACACCATATATTTT.

The rearrangement joins TRBV18 to TRBJ1-1; D is ambiguous. Germline assignment: CDR1 KGHSH and CDR2 LQKENI. Trimming removed 1 base at V and 4 bases at J, with 10 bases between. This CDR3 has 14 residues. CDR3 protein: CASSPRGEGTEAFF. The CDR3 nucleotides read TGTGCCAGCTCACCACGCGGGGAAGGCACTGAAGCTTTCTTT.